Each of the 20 T cell receptor beta chains below was sequenced from the same sample in a study of patients and donors after allogeneic stem cell transplantation. TCRdb processed the RT-PCR reads anew with MiXCR; each CDR3 protein has one entry. Among some 880,000 distinct CDR3 sequences, under 20% were seen once, and the ten largest hold 6%. Source material: blood, either unsorted or a sorted T cell fraction (not recorded which). These receptors were collected from a human donor who was either an allogeneic HSCT recipient or a stem cell or donor lymphocyte infusion donor (not recorded which). It is not recorded whose cells these are; they may come from a transplant donor.

This clonotype was recorded a few times. The rearrangement links TRBV20-1 to TRBJ1-2, with a weak D call TRBD1 (6 bases). The CDR3 consists of 13 residues. The V and J ends lost 1 base and 3 bases respectively, with 9 bases between them. In germline, CDR1 is DFQATT, CDR2 SNEGSKA (reference sequence). The DNA for the CDR3 is TGCAGTGCTAGAGGGGGGACATACTATGGCTACACCTTC. As protein: CSARGGTYYGYTF.

The J gene is TRBJ1-1, the V gene TRBV4-2, with 8 bases identical to TRBD1. CDR3 length equals 16 residues. Trimming at V came to 2 bases and at J to 1 base, leaving 6 bases not matched to a gene. Germline V gives CDR1 LGHNA, CDR2 YNFKEQ. The CDR3, as DNA: TGTGCCAGCAGCCAACAGACAGGGGTGAGGAACACTGAAGCTTTCTTT. It translates to CASSQQTGVRNTEAFF.

This sequence joins TRBV24-1 and TRBJ2-4; D is perhaps TRBD1 or TRBD2 (5 bases each). Trimming stripped 3 bases from V and 1 base from J, with 12 bases between. The germline gives CDR1 KGHDR, CDR2 SFDVKD. The CDR3 totals 16 residues. CDR3 residues: CATSDTREGAKNIQYF. The DNA of the CDR3 is TGTGCCACCAGTGATACTCGAGAGGGGGCCAAAAACATTCAGTACTTC.

This clonotype was picked up a small number of times. The chain combines TRBV7-9 with TRBJ2-5, with a possible D match to TRBD1 (7 bases). V lost 2 bases and J lost 5, with 18 bases in between. CDR1 is SEHNR, CDR2 FQNEAQ, per germline (reference sequence). This CDR3 has 16 residues. CDR3: CASSLSVDRRVETQYF. The CDR3 nucleotides are TGTGCCAGCAGCTTAAGTGTGGACAGGAGGGTGGAGACCCAGTACTTC.

V usage is TRBV13 and J usage is TRBJ2-7; the match to TRBD2 covers 9 bases. Germline V CDR1 and CDR2: PRHDT, FYEKMQ (reference sequence). V trimming: 5 bases; J trimming: 2 bases; junction bases outside the gene matches: 7. The CDR3 sequence is 15 residues long. Here the CDR3 DNA reads TGTGCCAGCAGCAACTCCCTAGCGGGAACCTACGAGCAGTACTTC. It yields the protein CASSNSLAGTYEQYF.

This clonotype was picked up one time. CDR3 bases: TGTGCCAGCAGCCAAAGGCCTAGCGGGGGGGATGAGCAGTTCTTC. As protein: CASSQRPSGGDEQFF. This sequence joins TRBV3-1 and TRBJ2-1; 12 nucleotides line up with TRBD2. The CDR3 has 15 amino acids. J lost 8 bases, V lost 2 bases, and 4 bases had no gene match. Germline V gene lookup returns CDR1 LGHDT and CDR2 YNNKEL (reference sequence).

This clonotype was seen a few times. The chain links TRBV5-1 to TRBJ1-2; TRBD1 agrees at 7 bases. Trimming took 3 bases from V and 6 from J; bases not matched to a gene: 11. Germline V gene lookup returns CDR1 SGHRS and CDR2 YFSETQ. The CDR3 contains 15 residues. The CDR3 reads CASSSGTQGFHGYTF. As DNA, the CDR3 is TGCGCCAGCAGCTCCGGGACACAGGGGTTTCATGGCTACACCTTC.

This clonotype occurred a few times. The rearrangement links TRBV12-3 or TRBV12-4 to TRBJ1-1, with 7 bases lining up with TRBD1. With V trimmed by 5 bases and J by 10 bases, 13 bases remained unmatched. The CDR3 length is 14 residues. DNA of the CDR3: TGTGCCAGCAGTCCTCGACAGGGAGTTTTCGGAGCTTTCTTT. This gives the protein CASSPRQGVFGAFF.

This clonotype appeared a few times. The chain combines TRBV27 with TRBJ2-7, with TRBD2 as a possible D gene (6 bases). Trimming removed 3 bases from V and 0 bases from J, with 18 bases in between. The CDR3 sequence is 17 residues long. CDR1 and CDR2 (germline): MNHEY, SMNVEV (reference sequence). The DNA of the CDR3 is TGTGCCAGCAGTTTGTGGGGAGGCAGGGAGAGCTCCTACGAGCAGTACTTC. It encodes CASSLWGGRESSYEQYF.

This clonotype appeared a few times. The gene calls are TRBV7-8 and TRBJ2-1; D is perhaps TRBD1 (5 bases). Looked up from germline, CDR1 is SGHVS and CDR2 is FQNEAQ. V lost 5 bases and J lost 8, with 10 bases in between. The CDR3 runs 12 residues. CDR3 bases: TGTGCCAGCAGCCTTGGACATTATGAGCAGTTCTTC. It codes for CASSLGHYEQFF. The full variable domain, in which reference TRBV7-8 and TRBJ2-1 provide the parts outside the CDR3, is GAGVSQSPRYKVAKRGQDVALRCDPISGHVSLFWYQQALGQGPEFLTYFQNEAQLDKSGLPSDRFFAERPEGSVSTLKIQRTQQEDSAVYLCASSLGHYEQFFGPGTRLTVL.

This clonotype was recorded at least ten times. The chain carries TRBV12-3 or TRBV12-4 and TRBJ2-3; perhaps TRBD1 as D (6 bases). CDR3 length: 12 residues. Trimming cost V 4 bases and J 9 bases, with 11 bases left between them. The CDR3 DNA follows: TGTGCCAGCAGTTATTACCAGGGGACGCAGTATTTT. Translating gives CASSYYQGTQYF.

This clonotype was counted between two and nine times. The chain uses TRBV7-2 and TRBJ2-7; 7 bases align to TRBD2. The germline gives CDR1 SGHTA, CDR2 FQGNSA. The J segment lost 6 bases and the V segment lost 1 base, leaving 12 bases of the junction unmatched. CDR3 length: 16 residues. The CDR3 region has the DNA TGTGCCAGCAGCTTAGGGTTTCAGACTAGCAGTTCCGAGCAGTACTTC. Protein product: CASSLGFQTSSSEQYF.

V and J are TRBV12-3 or TRBV12-4 and TRBJ1-2; weak D call: TRBD1 (5 bases). CDR3 length: 14 residues. Trimming took off 3 bases at V and 6 bases at J, with 14 bases between the two ends. CDR3 residues: CASSLVQGLNGYTF. Written as DNA, the CDR3 is TGTGCCAGCAGTTTGGTGCAGGGTTTAAATGGCTACACCTTC.

The CDR3 DNA is TGCAGTGCTAGAGCTACAGGGATTCCTGGAAACACCATATATTTT. Its protein product is CSARATGIPGNTIYF. This rearrangement joins TRBV20-1 to TRBJ1-3; D possibly corresponds to TRBD1 (6 bases). The CDR3 contains 15 residues. Germline V gene sequence: CDR1 DFQATT, CDR2 SNEGSKA (reference sequence). The ends were cut back, 1 base at V and 2 bases at J, with 12 bases in the middle.

This clonotype was picked up one time. The V gene is TRBV7-9, the J gene TRBJ2-3, with 13 nucleotides matching TRBD2. Unmatched junction bases numbered 10, after V lost 4 bases and J lost 6 bases. CDR1 and CDR2 from the germline V gene are SEHNR and FQNEAQ (reference sequence). The CDR3 covers 17 residues. The CDR3 is CASSSATSGGHTDTQYF. The CDR3 region has the DNA TGTGCCAGCAGCTCTGCGACTAGCGGGGGGCACACCGATACGCAGTATTTT. Combining the CDR3 with reference TRBV7-9 and TRBJ2-3 gives the whole variable domain DTGVSQNPRHKITKRGQNVTFRCDPISEHNRLYWYRQTLGQGPEFLTYFQNEAQLEKSRLLSDRFSAERPKGSFSTLEIQRTEQGDSAMYLCASSSATSGGHTDTQYFGPGTRLTVL.

In its sample, this clonotype was seen a few times. The V and J genes are TRBV7-9 and TRBJ2-7; D call uncertain. V lost 4 bases, J lost 6 bases, and 10 bases lay in between. Germline V lookup: CDR1 SEHNR, CDR2 FQNEAQ (reference sequence). This CDR3 spans 12 amino acids. In DNA form, the CDR3 reads TGTGCCAGCAGCTCAAGGTCGGGCGAGCAGTACTTC. The encoded protein is CASSSRSGEQYF.

The chain employs TRBV11-3 and TRBJ1-1; 7 nucleotides line up with TRBD1. This CDR3 has 15 amino acids. Germline CDR1 reads SGHNT; CDR2 reads YENEEA. Germline trimming cut 5 bases from V and 3 bases from J; bases unmatched to any gene: 9. CDR3 coding DNA: TGTGCCAGCAGCGCAGACCGGACAGGAGACACTGAAGCTTTCTTT. Amino acid sequence: CASSADRTGDTEAFF. The entire variable domain, with the rest obtained from reference TRBV11-3 and TRBJ1-1, is as follows: EAGVVQSPRYKIIEKKQPVAFWCNPISGHNTLYWYLQNLGQGPELLIRYENEEAVDDSQLPKDRFSAERLKGVDSTLKIQPAELGDSAVYLCASSADRTGDTEAFFGQGTRLTVV.

This chain joins TRBV10-3 and TRBJ2-3; D tentatively fits TRBD1 or TRBD2 (5 bases each). The V gene lost 4 bases and the J gene lost 3 bases, with 11 bases spanning the gap. There are 14 residues in the CDR3. CDR1 is ENHRY and CDR2 is SYGVKD in the germline V gene. The CDR3 sequence is CAISVGATTDTQYF. DNA for the CDR3: TGTGCCATCAGTGTCGGGGCCACTACAGATACGCAGTATTTT.

In DNA, the CDR3 is TGTGCCAGCAGCCGACAGGGGTCGGGATACACCATATATTTT. Amino acids: CASSRQGSGYTIYF. The chain employs TRBV12-3 or TRBV12-4 and TRBJ1-3; 8 bases line up with TRBD1. The CDR3 sequence is 14 residues long. V shed 6 bases and J 8 bases; nucleotides not matched to a gene: 9.

This clonotype was recorded many times. The V gene is TRBV27, the J gene TRBJ2-7; no firm D call. CDR1 is MNHEY and CDR2 is SMNVEV in the germline V gene (reference sequence). The CDR3 loop spans 13 amino acids. The germline V and J ends were trimmed by 3 bases and 2 bases, with 8 bases remaining between them. CDR3 residues: CASSLGYAYEQYF. For the CDR3, the DNA is TGTGCCAGCAGTTTGGGGTACGCCTACGAGCAGTACTTC.